This T cell receptor (beta chain) was identified in a study of technical replicates of blood from several donors. Trimming left V 2 bases short and J 4 bases short, with 6 bases between. This CDR3 has 13 amino acids. CDR1 SGHVS and CDR2 FNYEAQ come from the germline V gene. Data came from immunoSEQ multiplex PCR; TCRdb stores just in-frame clones and leaves some out. Of some 80,000 clones listed, approximately 97% were seen once; the top ten hold approximately 0.32%. The source is a human donor in good health. Specimen: T cells isolated from PBMCs. The J gene is TRBJ2-1, the V gene TRBV7-6; D call uncertain. Written as DNA, the CDR3 is TGTGCCAGCAGCTTACGCGTTTACAATGAGCAGTTCTTC. This translates into CASSLRVYNEQFF. Drawing the rest from reference TRBV7-6 and TRBJ2-1, the complete variable domain is GAGVSQSPRYKVTKRGQDVALRCDPISGHVSLYWYRQALGQGPEFLTYFNYEAQQDKSGLPNDRFSAERPEGSISTLTIQRTEQRDSAMYRCASSLRVYNEQFFGPGTRLTVL.